A selection of T cell receptor beta chains follows, all from one sample in a study of cytomegalovirus exposure and HLA in healthy donors. The repertoire was sequenced with immunoSEQ multiplex PCR; TCRdb's copy has only in-frame clones and lacks some. The repertoire holds under 60,000 clones, around 80% seen once, with roughly 3.1% in the top ten. Material: PBMCs. These receptors were taken from a man over 45 in good health and CMV-seronegative. The CDR3 runs from the conserved cysteine through the conserved F or W. D genes are given only for firm matches. Where a row states a size, it is once, few, many or the class of an expanded clone; other rows omit it.

J: TRBJ2-3
size: few
D: TRBD2
V: TRBV6-6
DNA: TGTGCCAGCAGCCGTCTCTCTAGCGGGGGGACAGATACGCAGTATTTT
CDR3: CASSRLSSGGTDTQYF

J: TRBJ1-5
size: -
D: -
V: TRBV27
DNA: TGTGCCAGCAGTTTGCAGTACAATCAGCCCCAGCATTTT
CDR3: CASSLQYNQPQHF

J: TRBJ2-7
size: -
D: TRBD2
V: TRBV6-6
DNA: TGTGCCAGCAGTCGGAAAGGACTAGCTGGCGAGCAGTACTTC
CDR3: CASSRKGLAGEQYF

J: TRBJ1-6
size: -
D: -
V: TRBV2
DNA: TGTGCCAGCAGCCGGGACATCCTTAATTCACCCCTCCACTTT
CDR3: CASSRDILNSPLHF

J: TRBJ2-2
size: few
D: TRBD2
V: TRBV5-6
DNA: TGTGCCAGCAGCTTCTATCTTCGAATGACTAGCGGGGCGGCCGGGGAGCTGTTTTTT
CDR3: CASSFYLRMTSGAAGELFF

J: TRBJ2-7
size: -
D: -
V: TRBV15
DNA: TGTGCCACCAGCAGAGATCTAGAGCGGAAGCAGTACTTC
CDR3: CATSRDLERKQYF

J: TRBJ2-7
size: -
D: TRBD1
V: TRBV5-1
DNA: TGCGCCAGCAGCTTGAGACCGGGACAGGGGGCGCGGGAGCAGTACTTC
CDR3: CASSLRPGQGAREQYF

J: TRBJ2-1
size: few
D: TRBD2
V: TRBV7-3
DNA: TGTGCCAGCAGCTCCGGACTAGCGGGGGGCTTATACAATGAGCAGTTCTTC
CDR3: CASSSGLAGGLYNEQFF

J: TRBJ2-3
size: -
D: TRBD1
V: TRBV5-1
DNA: TGCGCCAGCAGCTTAACAGGGGGCGCAGATACGCAGTATTTT
CDR3: CASSLTGGADTQYF

J: TRBJ1-1
size: -
D: -
V: TRBV5-6
DNA: TGTGCCAGCAGCTTGGTAGTAGGGGCCGAAGCTTTCTTT
CDR3: CASSLVVGAEAFF

J: TRBJ2-5
size: -
D: -
V: TRBV29-1
DNA: TGCAGCGTTGAAGATCTAGTTTGGGAGACCCAGTACTTC
CDR3: CSVEDLVWETQYF

J: TRBJ1-6
size: -
D: -
V: TRBV21-1
DNA: TGTGCCAGCAGCAAATCCCAACCGAACCAGCCGGGACAGGGTCGGAATTCACCCCTCCACTTT
CDR3: CASSKSQPNQPGQGRNSPLHF

J: TRBJ1-2
size: -
D: -
V: TRBV27
DNA: TGTGCCAGCAGTAATACCGGGAGGGGGAAACTTTCCTATGGCTACACCTTC
CDR3: CASSNTGRGKLSYGYTF

J: TRBJ2-7
size: -
D: -
V: TRBV5-4
DNA: TGTGCCAGCAGCTCCCCGGCTAGCGCCCACGAGCAGTACTTC
CDR3: CASSSPASAHEQYF

J: TRBJ2-1
size: -
D: TRBD2
V: TRBV6-5
DNA: TGTGCCAGCAGTTACTCGAATCCAGCGGGGGTCGGAGAGCAGTTCTTC
CDR3: CASSYSNPAGVGEQFF

J: TRBJ2-5
size: -
D: -
V: TRBV11-2
DNA: TGTGCCAGCAGCTTAAGACAGGGAGGGACCCAGTACTTC
CDR3: CASSLRQGGTQYF

J: TRBJ2-7
size: -
D: -
V: TRBV10-2
DNA: TGCGCCAGCAGAGGGGCTTCTAAGAGCTCCTACGAGCAGTACTTC
CDR3: CASRGASKSSYEQYF

J: TRBJ2-1
size: -
D: TRBD2
V: TRBV5-1
DNA: TGCGCCAGCAGCTTAGGACTAGCGGGGGTCAATGAGCAGTTCTTC
CDR3: CASSLGLAGVNEQFF

J: TRBJ1-4
size: -
D: -
V: TRBV9
DNA: TGTGCCAGCAGCGTAGAGCCCCCAGGGCTAACTAATGAAAAACTGTTTTTT
CDR3: CASSVEPPGLTNEKLFF

J: TRBJ1-2
size: -
D: -
V: TRBV6-5
DNA: TGTGCCATCACCGGGCCGGGAGGCTACACCTTC
CDR3: CAITGPGGYTF

J: TRBJ2-7
size: -
D: -
V: TRBV9
DNA: TGTGCCAGCAGCGTAGGGGTTAGCGGAACCTACGAGCAGTACTTC
CDR3: CASSVGVSGTYEQYF

J: TRBJ1-2
size: -
D: -
V: TRBV28
DNA: TGTGCCAGCAGTCAACGGACAGCTCTCTATGGCTACACCTTC
CDR3: CASSQRTALYGYTF

J: TRBJ1-1
size: few
D: -
V: TRBV13
DNA: TGTGCCAGCAGCCACGAAGAGGGTACTGAAGCTTTCTTT
CDR3: CASSHEEGTEAFF

J: TRBJ1-3
size: few
D: -
V: TRBV11-2
DNA: TGTGCCAGCAGCTCAGTGGTCTCTGGAAACACCATATATTTT
CDR3: CASSSVVSGNTIYF

J: TRBJ1-2
size: few
D: -
V: TRBV5-4
DNA: TGTGCCAGCATTGACAACGGAGGCTACACCTTC
CDR3: CASIDNGGYTF

J: TRBJ2-7
size: -
D: -
V: TRBV7-9
DNA: TGTTCCAGCAGCCTCGCCGAGGACGAGCAGTACTTC
CDR3: CSSSLAEDEQYF

J: TRBJ2-7
size: -
D: TRBD1
V: TRBV2
DNA: TGTGCCAGCAGTGGGACAGGTCTCGGCGAGCAGTACTTC
CDR3: CASSGTGLGEQYF

J: TRBJ2-5
size: few
D: TRBD1
V: TRBV5-5
DNA: TGTGCCAGCAGCCCAGGGGACAGACAAGAGACCCAGTACTTC
CDR3: CASSPGDRQETQYF

J: TRBJ2-3
size: -
D: -
V: TRBV2
DNA: TGTGCCAGCAGGGGGGACAACACAGATACGCAGTATTTT
CDR3: CASRGDNTDTQYF

J: TRBJ2-5
size: -
D: TRBD1
V: TRBV5-1
DNA: TGCGCCAGCAGCAATAGCCCGACAGGGAAACAAGAGACCCAGTACTTC
CDR3: CASSNSPTGKQETQYF

J: TRBJ1-4
size: -
D: -
V: TRBV4-1
DNA: TGCGCCAGCAGTCAAGCCTCGGGGGCAACTAATGAAAAACTGTTTTTT
CDR3: CASSQASGATNEKLFF

J: TRBJ2-1
size: -
D: -
V: TRBV7-3
DNA: TGTGCCAGCAGCTCCGGGACAAATGAGCAGTTCTTC
CDR3: CASSSGTNEQFF

J: TRBJ2-1
size: -
D: -
V: TRBV29-1
DNA: TGCAGCGTTGCGACAGTCTCCTACAATGAGCAGTTCTTC
CDR3: CSVATVSYNEQFF

J: TRBJ1-4
size: -
D: -
V: TRBV5-1
DNA: TGCGCCAGCTCCCCGGCAACTAATGAAAAACTGTTTTTT
CDR3: CASSPATNEKLFF

J: TRBJ1-3
size: once
D: -
V: TRBV6-1
DNA: TGTGCCAGCAGTGTGGGCAGGGGTAGCGGAAACACCATATATTTT
CDR3: CASSVGRGSGNTIYF

J: TRBJ2-2
size: -
D: TRBD2
V: TRBV27
DNA: TGTGCCAGCCAATCCGGACTAGCGGGGAAGACCGGGGAGCTGTTTTTT
CDR3: CASQSGLAGKTGELFF

J: TRBJ2-6
size: -
D: -
V: TRBV2
DNA: TGTGCCAGCCGACCGGACACCACCCTTGGCGACGTCCTGACTTTC
CDR3: CASRPDTTLGDVLTF

J: TRBJ2-3
size: -
D: TRBD2
V: TRBV2
DNA: TGTGCCAGCAGCGGAGGACTCCTAGCGGGGGGCGCTCATACGCAGTATTTT
CDR3: CASSGGLLAGGAHTQYF

J: TRBJ2-5
size: -
D: TRBD1
V: TRBV10-3
DNA: TGTGCCATCAGCGGACAGGGTGGGGAGACCCAGTACTTC
CDR3: CAISGQGGETQYF

J: TRBJ1-6
size: -
D: TRBD1
V: TRBV27
DNA: TGTGCCAGCAGTTTACGAAGTTCAGGGGGCGCGAAATATAACAATTCACCCCTCCACTTT
CDR3: CASSLRSSGGAKYNNSPLHF

J: TRBJ1-1
size: -
D: -
V: TRBV5-6
DNA: TGTGCCAGCAGCTTGTCAGGGATTGAAGCTTTCTTT
CDR3: CASSLSGIEAFF

J: TRBJ1-5
size: -
D: TRBD1
V: TRBV18
DNA: TGTGCCAGCTCACCCGGGACAGGGGGCAATCAGCCCCAGCATTTT
CDR3: CASSPGTGGNQPQHF

J: TRBJ1-2
size: -
D: TRBD1
V: TRBV5-1
DNA: TGCGCCAGCAGCCGGTTACAGGGGTCGGATGGCTACACCTTC
CDR3: CASSRLQGSDGYTF

J: TRBJ1-6
size: -
D: -
V: TRBV7-8
DNA: TGTGCCAGCAGCTTAATGCGGGGGCCGGATTCACCCCTCCACTTT
CDR3: CASSLMRGPDSPLHF

J: TRBJ1-3
size: -
D: TRBD1
V: TRBV18
DNA: TGTGCCAGCTCACCACTAAGCACCGGCCGGGACAGGGGGCCGGGCGGTACAAGCACCATATATTTT
CDR3: CASSPLSTGRDRGPGGTSTIYF

J: TRBJ1-1
size: -
D: -
V: TRBV29-1
DNA: TGCAGCGTTGAACGGCGCGGTTACACTGAAGCTTTCTTT
CDR3: CSVERRGYTEAFF

J: TRBJ2-7
size: -
D: TRBD2
V: TRBV13
DNA: TGTGCCAGCAGCTCGAGCGGGGGGGCCTACTCCTACGAGCAGTACTTC
CDR3: CASSSSGGAYSYEQYF

J: TRBJ1-1
size: -
D: -
V: TRBV7-8
DNA: TGTGCCAGCAGCCCTGCGGGGGCGTTGAACACTGAAGCTTTCTTT
CDR3: CASSPAGALNTEAFF